The 7 T cell receptor beta chains given below trace back to one sample, sequenced in a study of cytomegalovirus exposure and HLA in healthy donors. The PCR had 60 Vbeta and 13 Jbeta primers. Measured with immunoSEQ multiplex PCR; TCRdb has only the in-frame clones, and not every one. Of 100,000 to 150,000 clones listed, 60% to 85% are singletons. The source material was PBMCs. The receptors come from a woman in her thirties or forties in good health and CMV-seronegative.

The chain couples TRBV7-3 to TRBJ2-5; no definite D call. Germline V gene data show CDR1 as SGHTA and CDR2 as FQGTGA. Trimming cost V 5 bases and J 4 bases, with 5 bases left between them. The CDR3 spans 11 residues. CDR3 sequence reads: CASSTGETQYF. In DNA, the CDR3 is TGTGCCAGCAGCACCGGAGAGACCCAGTACTTC.

This clone was picked up a small number of times. This sequence joins TRBV27 and TRBJ2-5, with a weak D call TRBD1 (5 bases). The CDR3 has 13 residues. The V gene lost 5 bases and the J gene lost 7 bases, with 14 bases spanning the gap. Germline V gene sequence: CDR1 MNHEY, CDR2 SMNVEV (reference sequence). CDR3 amino acids: CASSPGHRGTQYF. Written as DNA, the CDR3 is TGTGCCAGCAGTCCCGGACATAGAGGGACCCAGTACTTC.

The chain carries TRBV19 and TRBJ2-7, with 9 positions matching TRBD2. The length of the CDR3 is 16 residues. Germline lookup yields CDR1 LNHDA and CDR2 SQIVND (reference sequence). J was trimmed by 2 bases and V by 6 bases; bases with no gene match: 11. Here the CDR3 DNA reads TGTGCCAGTAGCTGGAAGGGGAGCGGGGGGACCTACGAGCAGTACTTC. This encodes CASSWKGSGGTYEQYF. The whole variable domain, remainder taken from reference TRBV19 and TRBJ2-7, is DGGITQSPKYLFRKEGQNVTLSCEQNLNHDAMYWYRQDPGQGLRLIYYSQIVNDFQKGDIAEGYSVSREKKESFPLTVTSAQKNPTAFYLCASSWKGSGGTYEQYFGPGTRLTVT.

This rearrangement joins TRBV29-1 to TRBJ1-1; the D is unclear. The CDR3 is 11 residues long. CDR1 and CDR2 (germline): SQVTM, ANQGSEA. The V gene lost 5 bases and the J gene lost 1 base, with 5 bases spanning the gap. The CDR3 spells CSVNSNTEAFF. For the CDR3, the DNA is TGCAGCGTTAACTCGAACACTGAAGCTTTCTTT.

The chain combines TRBV9 with TRBJ2-1; no reliable D call. Germline V CDR1 and CDR2: SGDLS, YYNGEE. CDR3 length: 15 residues. The V gene lost 3 bases and the J gene lost 6 bases, with 16 bases spanning the gap. CDR3 protein: CASSALGDPGNEQFF. The CDR3 DNA reads as TGTGCCAGCAGCGCCCTTGGAGACCCTGGCAATGAGCAGTTCTTC.

This sequence joins TRBV7-8 and TRBJ2-7; 12 bases match TRBD2. CDR1 SGHVS and CDR2 FQNEAQ come from the germline V gene. CDR3 size: 16 residues. Trimming cost V 5 bases and J 2 bases; bases outside gene matches: 7. CDR3 region: CASSPGLAGPPYEQYF. CDR3 DNA: TGTGCCAGCAGCCCGGGACTAGCGGGCCCTCCCTACGAGCAGTACTTC. The whole variable domain, remainder taken from reference TRBV7-8 and TRBJ2-7, is GAGVSQSPRYKVAKRGQDVALRCDPISGHVSLFWYQQALGQGPEFLTYFQNEAQLDKSGLPSDRFFAERPEGSVSTLKIQRTQQEDSAVYLCASSPGLAGPPYEQYFGPGTRLTVT.

CDR3 protein: CASSDSGTSGTDTQYF. In nucleotides, the CDR3 is TGTGCCAGCAGTGACTCCGGGACTAGCGGCACAGATACGCAGTATTTT. This sequence joins TRBV6-4 and TRBJ2-3; 10 positions match TRBD2. This CDR3 is 16 amino acids long. V lost 0 bases to trimming and J lost 1 base; unmatched junction nucleotides: 1. Germline V CDR1 and CDR2: MRHNA, SNTAGT.